This T cell receptor beta chain derives from a study of vaccination effects on CD4 cells after COVID-19. Germline assignment: CDR1 KGHSH and CDR2 LQKENI. The CDR3 spans 15 residues. Trimming shortened V by 2 bases and J by 0 bases, and 8 bases separated the two germline ends. With the ViraFEST assay, the study expanded antigen-specific CD4+ T cells using viral peptide pools, then sequenced them. Isolation of CD4+ T cells took place after approximately ten days of culture. PBMC were cultured at around 2 million per well with about 10 IU/ml IL-2 and roughly 10 ug/ml peptides. Assay used: immunoSEQ multiplex PCR; TCRdb lists only in-frame clones, some missing. The sample contains approximately 82,000 clones, around four fifths of which appear only once. This clone was observed a few times. Its target is unknown.

This chain joins TRBV18 and TRBJ1-3; D may be TRBD1 (5 bases). The sequenced sample was CD4+ T cells from PBMCs cultured with HCoV-229E spike peptides, obtained before COVID-19 vaccination. The TCR comes from a human donor who received a COVID-19 vaccine. The CDR3 DNA reads TGTGCCAGCTCACCAAAGACAGACTCTGGAAACACCATATATTTT. Translation: CASSPKTDSGNTIYF.